These 25 T cell receptor beta chains share one sample of origin, sequenced in a study of blood T cell repertoires in COVID-19. The table came from immunoSEQ multiplex PCR; TCRdb's copy has only in-frame clones and leaves some out. The sample carries 450,000 or so clones, about 87% recorded once. Sequences were obtained from peripheral blood. The receptor set was obtained from a man aged 18-30 years with COVID-19, enrolled during active disease.

This clone was recorded at least ten times. The chain links TRBV9 to TRBJ1-3; 9 positions match TRBD1. V trimming: 5 bases; J trimming: 5 bases; junction bases outside the gene matches: 20. CDR3 length: 19 residues. CDR1 is SGDLS, CDR2 YYNGEE, per germline. The chain's CDR3 is CASSGVAPQGAITRNTIYF. In nucleotides, the CDR3 is TGTGCCAGCAGTGGGGTGGCCCCACAGGGGGCAATCACAAGAAACACCATATATTTT.

CDR3 nucleotides: TGTGCCAGCAGTGAAGACAGGGGCGGAGGCTACACCTTC. Translating gives CASSEDRGGGYTF. V usage is TRBV2 and J usage is TRBJ1-2; 7 bases map to TRBD1. Germline CDR1 and CDR2: SNHLY and FYNNEI. V trimming: 1 base; J trimming: 8 bases; junction bases outside the gene matches: 4. The CDR3 length is 13 residues.

V and J are TRBV21-1 and TRBJ2-2; the table's D gene call, TRBD2, was not cross checked with the DNA. TRBV21-1 is annotated as a pseudogene. CDR3 size: 19 residues. The CDR3 DNA reads as TGTGCCAGCAGCAAGGAACGACTAGCGGGGCAATCGGGCACCGGGGAGCTGTTTTTT. As protein: CASSKERLAGQSGTGELFF.

This clone was seen a single time. The rearrangement joins TRBV9 to TRBJ2-1; 8 positions agree with TRBD1. The CDR3 extends over 13 amino acids. J gave up 9 bases and V 3 bases, and 5 bases lay outside the gene matches. Germline V lookup: CDR1 SGDLS, CDR2 YYNGEE. CDR3 in DNA: TGTGCCAGCAGCGGGACAGGGACCAGTGAGCAGTTCTTC. It specifies CASSGTGTSEQFF. Looking up the rest from reference TRBV9 and TRBJ2-1 gives the full variable domain: DSGVTQTPKHLITATGQRVTLRCSPRSGDLSVYWYQQSLDQGLQFLIQYYNGEERAKGNILERFSAQQFPDLHSELNLSSLELGDSALYFCASSGTGTSEQFFGPGTRLTVL.

The V call is TRBV19, the J call TRBJ1-5, with a weak D call TRBD1 (5 bases). The CDR3 sequence is 14 residues long. V was clipped by 7 bases and J by 1 base, with 11 bases between them. Looked up from germline, CDR1 is LNHDA and CDR2 is SQIVND (reference sequence). CDR3 sequence reads: CASNGGKSNQPQHF. CDR3 bases: TGTGCCAGTAACGGGGGTAAGAGCAATCAGCCCCAGCATTTT. The variable domain in full, with the rest retrieved from reference TRBV19 and TRBJ1-5, is DGGITQSPKYLFRKEGQNVTLSCEQNLNHDAMYWYRQDPGQGLRLIYYSQIVNDFQKGDIAEGYSVSREKKESFPLTVTSAQKNPTAFYLCASNGGKSNQPQHFGDGTRLSIL.

The J gene is TRBJ1-2, the V gene TRBV5-1; 7 nucleotides agree with TRBD1. V lost 1 base, J lost 2 bases, and 8 bases stayed unmatched. This CDR3 contains 16 residues. Germline assignment: CDR1 SGHRS and CDR2 YFSETQ. The CDR3, as DNA: TGCGCCAGCAGCTTGAATCGACAGGGCGAGAACTATGGCTACACCTTC. Translated, it gives CASSLNRQGENYGYTF.

This chain connects TRBV3-1 (or the pseudogene TRBV3-2) to TRBJ1-5, with no clear D. V was clipped by 4 bases and J by 8 bases, with 6 bases between them. Germline CDR1 LGHDT, CDR2 YNNKEL (reference sequence). CDR3 length: 11 amino acids. CDR3: CASSLREPQHF. In DNA, the CDR3 is TGTGCCAGCAGCCTTCGGGAGCCCCAGCATTTT.

The V gene is TRBV10-1, the J gene TRBJ1-1; D gene ambiguous. Per germline, CDR1 WNHNN and CDR2 SYGVQD (reference sequence). The length of the CDR3 is 13 residues. V was trimmed by 7 bases and J by 0 bases, leaving 9 bases between them. As DNA, the CDR3 is TGCGCCAGCACTCTATCGCTGAACACTGAAGCTTTCTTT. It is translated as CASTLSLNTEAFF.

V and J are TRBV7-9 and TRBJ1-2; TRBD1 matches at 7 bases. The CDR3 loop spans 14 amino acids. The germline V gene has CDR1 SEHNR and CDR2 FQNEAQ (reference sequence). V shed 4 bases and J 8 bases; nucleotides not matched to a gene: 10. The CDR3 spells CASSSKTGLGGYTF. The CDR3 DNA reads TGTGCCAGCAGCTCAAAGACAGGGCTAGGAGGCTACACCTTC.

The chain carries TRBV29-1 and TRBJ2-3; 7 bases align to TRBD1. Germline values: CDR1 SQVTM, CDR2 ANQGSEA. Trimming took 2 bases from V and 5 from J; bases not matched to a gene: 4. CDR3 length: 13 amino acids. This CDR3 reads CSVELGGKDTQYF. In DNA, the CDR3 is TGCAGCGTTGAATTAGGGGGCAAAGATACGCAGTATTTT.

The J gene is TRBJ2-1, the V gene TRBV10-2, with 9 positions matching TRBD2. Germline CDR1 reads WSHSY; CDR2 reads SAAADI. V shed 8 bases, J shed 6 bases, and the junction held 5 bases outside the gene matches. The CDR3 has 13 amino acids. The CDR3: CASVGLALNEQFF. In DNA, the CDR3 is TGCGCCAGCGTAGGACTAGCGCTCAATGAGCAGTTCTTC.

The J gene is TRBJ2-1, the V gene TRBV7-9; possible D gene TRBD2, 6 bases. CDR3 length equals 15 residues. V gave up 5 bases and J gave up 4 bases, with 15 bases separating them. Germline loops: CDR1 SEHNR, CDR2 FQNEAQ (reference sequence). The DNA for the CDR3 is TGTGCCAGCAGCCCTCAGTCGGGAGCGTACAATGAGCAGTTCTTC. Its protein is CASSPQSGAYNEQFF.

The V call is TRBV20-1, the J call TRBJ2-1; D ambiguous. The CDR3 consists of 11 residues. The ends were cut back, 4 bases at V and 3 bases at J, with 4 bases in the middle. Germline CDR1 reads DFQATT; CDR2 reads SNEGSKA (reference sequence). The CDR3 DNA reads TGCAGTGCTACCTTCTACAATGAGCAGTTCTTC. Its translation is CSATFYNEQFF.

Here the CDR3 DNA reads TGCGCCAGCAGCGCCGACAGGGACCACACTGAAGCTTTCTTT. Encoded protein: CASSADRDHTEAFF. The gene calls are TRBV5-1 and TRBJ1-1; TRBD1 agrees at 7 bases. In germline, CDR1 is SGHRS, CDR2 YFSETQ. The CDR3 extends over 14 amino acids. J gave up 3 bases and V 4 bases, and 6 bases lay outside the gene matches.

This sequence joins TRBV28 and TRBJ2-1; 9 bases line up with TRBD1. Trimming cost V 7 bases and J 5 bases; bases outside gene matches: 15. CDR3 length: 17 residues. Germline CDR1 reads MDHEN; CDR2 reads SYDVKM. Here the CDR3 DNA reads TGTGCCAGCACCATATACCCCGGGACAGGGCGGCACAATGAGCAGTTCTTC. Translation gives CASTIYPGTGRHNEQFF.

The CDR3 here is CASAIAGGGETQYF. CDR3 sequence (DNA): TGTGCCAGCGCTATAGCGGGAGGCGGGGAGACCCAGTACTTC. The rearrangement joins TRBV3-1 (or the pseudogene TRBV3-2) to TRBJ2-5; 10 bases agree with TRBD2. Per the germline V gene, CDR1 is LGHDT and CDR2 is YNNKEL (reference sequence). V dropped 8 bases and J dropped 5; count of bases not matched to a gene: 8. The CDR3 is 14 amino acids.

V gene TRBV5-1 combines with J gene TRBJ1-2; no clear D gene. Germline values: CDR1 SGHRS, CDR2 YFSETQ. The CDR3 contains 13 residues. Trimming pared 0 bases from V and 8 bases from J, leaving 11 bases between. In nucleotides, the CDR3 is TGCGCCAGCAGCTTGGAGAGCGGCGGAGGCTACACCTTC. It codes for CASSLESGGGYTF.

The rearrangement uses TRBV15 and TRBJ2-7, with D tentatively TRBD1 (6 bases). Looked up from germline, CDR1 is LNHNV and CDR2 is YYDKDF (reference sequence). V shed 5 bases and J shed 2 bases, with 16 bases lying between them. This CDR3 spans 15 amino acids. CDR3 region: CATSETDRFTYEQYF. For the CDR3, the DNA is TGTGCCACCAGCGAGACCGACAGGTTTACCTACGAGCAGTACTTC. The variable domain in full, completed from reference TRBV15 and TRBJ2-7, reads DAMVIQNPRYQVTQFGKPVTLSCSQTLNHNVMYWYQQKSSQAPKLLFHYYDKDFNNEADTPDNFQSRRPNTSFCFLDIRSPGLGDTAMYLCATSETDRFTYEQYFGPGTRLTVT.

CDR3 in DNA: TGTGCCAGAGGACAGAACTCGAACACTGAAGCTTTCTTT. It encodes CARGQNSNTEAFF. The chain combines TRBV2 with TRBJ1-1, with D possibly matching TRBD1 (6 bases). This CDR3 is built from 13 residues. Trimming removed 9 bases from V and 1 base from J, with 12 bases in between. CDR1 is SNHLY, CDR2 FYNNEI, per germline.

The V call is TRBV6-5, the J call TRBJ2-3, with D perhaps TRBD2 (5 bases). The CDR3 totals 15 residues. Germline V gives CDR1 MNHEY, CDR2 SVGAGI. V was cut by 6 bases and J by 2 bases, with 15 bases left in between. CDR3 DNA sequence: TGTGCCAGCAGGTCAGGTGGACTCCTCACAGATACGCAGTATTTT. Encoded protein: CASRSGGLLTDTQYF.

The V call is TRBV12-5, the J call TRBJ2-4, with D unclear. V lost 8 bases, J lost 8 bases, and 4 bases lay in between. Looked up from germline, CDR1 is LGHNT and CDR2 is FRNRAP. This CDR3 has 9 amino acids. The CDR3 protein is CASLYIQYF. The CDR3 region has the DNA TGTGCTAGTCTTTACATTCAGTACTTC.

The chain carries TRBV6-1 and TRBJ2-1; 9 bases match TRBD2. V was clipped by 4 bases and J by 1 base; unmatched bases: 11. This CDR3 is built from 18 residues. The germline CDR1 and CDR2 sequences are MNHNS and SASEGT. The CDR3 region is CASSGGREGLVSYNEQFF. CDR3 in DNA: TGTGCCAGCAGTGGGGGGCGGGAGGGATTAGTGTCCTACAATGAGCAGTTCTTC.

The chain couples TRBV12-5 to TRBJ2-7; 8 bases fit TRBD1. The J segment lost 0 bases and the V segment lost 1 base, leaving 11 bases of the junction unmatched. This CDR3 region has 18 residues. CDR1 is LGHNT, CDR2 FRNRAP, per germline. The chain's CDR3 is CASGLDPSGQGGSYEQYF. The CDR3 coding sequence is TGTGCTAGTGGTTTGGATCCATCAGGACAGGGCGGCTCCTACGAGCAGTACTTC.

The rearrangement uses TRBV5-8 and TRBJ1-5; no reliable D call. CDR3 length: 16 amino acids. The germline CDR1 and CDR2 sequences are SGHTS and YDEGEE. V was trimmed by 4 bases and J by 2 bases, leaving 16 bases between them. The chain's CDR3 is CASSGLRSGGNQPQHF. As DNA, the CDR3 is TGTGCCAGCAGCGGCTTACGGTCAGGTGGCAATCAGCCCCAGCATTTT.

The chain recombines TRBV5-4 with TRBJ1-3, with TRBD1 matching over 7 bases. Germline V gene sequence: CDR1 SGHNT, CDR2 YYREEE (reference sequence). The CDR3 spans 15 residues. The ends lost 0 bases at V and 2 bases at J; junction bases unmatched: 2. The CDR3 DNA sequence: TGTGCCAGCAGCTTGGACAGGGGAACTGGAAACACCATATATTTT. The encoded protein is CASSLDRGTGNTIYF.